This paragraph reports one TCR beta chain. Its antigen is undetermined. These data come from a study of cytomegalovirus exposure and HLA in healthy donors. Notes on the study in general: Across HLA loci, a later analysis found differing TCR association rates, with DRB1 most and HLA-C fewest.

Although they were nominally healthy when sampled, donors likely had unrecorded immune exposures. Germline V gene data show CDR1 as MDHEN and CDR2 as SYDVKM. The CDR3 spans 15 residues. The V and J ends lost 4 bases and 3 bases respectively, with 15 bases between them. Both 60 Vbeta primers and 13 Jbeta primers went into the PCR. Measured with immunoSEQ multiplex PCR; TCRdb has only the in-frame clones, and not every one. The data hold just over 80,000 clones, with over 70% observed a single time. The V call is TRBV28, the J call TRBJ1-2, with D perhaps TRBD1 (6 bases). The sequenced sample consisted of PBMCs. The sequence came from a man younger than 35 in good health and CMV-seropositive. The CDR3 protein is CASSSSGVLDYGYTF. The CDR3 DNA follows: TGTGCCAGCAGTTCCTCAGGGGTACTTGACTATGGCTACACCTTC.